The clone carrying this T cell receptor beta chain was detected a few times. The V and J ends lost 3 bases and 0 bases respectively, with 7 bases between them. CDR1 and CDR2 (germline): MGHDK, SYGVNS. This CDR3 comprises 14 residues. Those patients picked for sequencing had displayed CD8+CD57+ cell expansion on flow cytometry. According to the study, genomic DNA was the template for TCR beta VDJ and CDR3 profiling. TCRdb recomputed calls from the reads with MiXCR, one row per CDR3 protein. This sample has about 160,000 distinct CDR3 sequences, with about two thirds found just once. This record comes from a study of CD8+CD57+ T cells in acquired aplastic anemia.

This receptor was taken from a human donor with aplastic anemia. The sample comprised sorted CD4+, CD8+, or CD8+CD57+ T cells (not recorded which) from PBMCs. The chain employs TRBV25-1 and TRBJ2-3, with D hard to call. CDR3 sequence: CASSEGASTDTQYF. The CDR3 DNA reads as TGTGCCAGCAGTGAGGGTGCTAGCACAGATACGCAGTATTTT.